The 21 T cell receptor beta chains listed next were all sequenced from one sample in a study of cytomegalovirus exposure and HLA in healthy donors. PCR employed 60 Vbeta and 13 Jbeta primers. Profiling relied on immunoSEQ multiplex PCR, and the TCRdb table lists in-frame clones only, not all of them. The sample lists some 130,000 clones, 60% to 75% seen once, with more than 1.5% in the top ten. Sequencing used PBMCs. The receptors derive from a human donor in good health.

V is TRBV27 and J is TRBJ2-1, with TRBD2 as a possible D gene (7 bases). The V gene's germline CDR1 is MNHEY and CDR2 SMNVEV (reference sequence). V gave up 3 bases and J gave up 7 bases, with 25 bases separating them. The CDR3 loop spans 18 amino acids. The CDR3 sequence: CASSLRGGAILSGNEQFF. The CDR3 DNA reads TGTGCCAGCAGTTTGAGAGGGGGGGCGATCCTCTCGGGGAATGAGCAGTTCTTC.

V gene TRBV5-4 combines with J gene TRBJ2-1; 8 bases line up with TRBD2. This CDR3 is built from 15 residues. The V gene end was trimmed by 7 bases and the J gene end by 7 bases; junction bases not matched to a gene: 13. Looked up from germline, CDR1 is SGHNT and CDR2 is YYREEE (reference sequence). The CDR3 loop reads CASGAAATGGNEQFF. CDR3 sequence (DNA): TGTGCCAGCGGAGCGGCAGCTACGGGGGGGAATGAGCAGTTCTTC.

This chain joins TRBV4-1 and TRBJ2-7; tentatively, D is TRBD2 (5 bases). CDR3 length: 15 amino acids. Germline V CDR1 and CDR2: MGHRA, YSYEKL. V was cut by 0 bases and J by 3 bases, with 12 bases left in between. The CDR3 coding sequence is TGCGCCAGCAGCCAAGATCCCGGGATTAGCTACGAGCAGTACTTC. Translation: CASSQDPGISYEQYF.

The chain has TRBV5-1 and TRBJ2-7, with D unclear. The CDR3 spans 13 residues. Germline CDR1 is SGHRS and CDR2 is YFSETQ. V lost 0 bases to trimming and J lost 3 bases, with 7 bases between them. The CDR3 sequence is CASSLGENYEQYF. In DNA, the CDR3 is TGCGCCAGCAGCTTGGGCGAGAACTACGAGCAGTACTTC.

V usage is TRBV9 and J usage is TRBJ2-1; TRBD2 matches at 12 bases. The length of the CDR3 is 14 residues. V lost 3 bases, J lost 9 bases, and 4 bases stayed unmatched. Per germline, CDR1 SGDLS and CDR2 YYNGEE. The CDR3 sequence: CASSGTSGGLEQFF. The CDR3 region has the DNA TGTGCCAGCAGCGGAACTAGCGGGGGGCTTGAGCAGTTCTTC.

V gene TRBV6-5 combines with J gene TRBJ1-4; D is perhaps TRBD1 (6 bases). V dropped 3 bases and J dropped 5 bases, with 13 bases sitting between them. Germline assignment: CDR1 MNHEY and CDR2 SVGAGI. CDR3 length: 15 amino acids. Here the CDR3 DNA reads TGTGCCAGCAGTTATAGATCCAGGGGCAATGAAAAACTGTTTTTT. Protein product: CASSYRSRGNEKLFF.

This chain links TRBV7-2 with TRBJ2-1; D possibly corresponds to TRBD1 (6 bases). The V gene lost 5 bases and the J gene lost 7 bases, with 18 bases spanning the gap. The CDR3 sequence is 15 residues long. CDR1 SGHTA and CDR2 FQGNSA come from the germline V gene. Written as DNA, the CDR3 is TGTGCCAGCAGCCCCCCGGCTGGGGGCAGGAATGAGCAGTTCTTC. Residues: CASSPPAGGRNEQFF.

The table lists this clone with a few counts. V is TRBV27 and J is TRBJ1-5; D is uncertain. Per germline, CDR1 MNHEY and CDR2 SMNVEV (reference sequence). The germline V and J ends were trimmed by 5 bases and 1 base, with 15 bases remaining between them. This CDR3 contains 16 residues. The CDR3 reads CASSIGGPGSNQPQHF. For the CDR3, the DNA is TGTGCCAGCAGTATAGGCGGGCCGGGGAGCAATCAGCCCCAGCATTTT.

Here the CDR3 reads CASSFRTGQETQYF. The CDR3 DNA is TGCGCCAGCAGCTTCCGGACAGGACAAGAGACCCAGTACTTC. This rearrangement joins TRBV5-1 to TRBJ2-5; 7 bases agree with TRBD1. Germline values: CDR1 SGHRS, CDR2 YFSETQ. J was trimmed by 2 bases and V by 2 bases; bases with no gene match: 3. This CDR3 is built from 14 residues.

V and J are TRBV5-4 and TRBJ1-2, with 8 bases matching TRBD1. CDR3 length: 15 residues. Germline CDR1 reads SGHNT; CDR2 reads YYREEE (reference sequence). After removal of 0 bases from V and 4 bases from J, the junction contained 5 bases not matched to a gene. This chain's CDR3 is CASSLGQGMGYGYTF. The CDR3 DNA follows: TGTGCCAGCAGCTTGGGACAGGGGATGGGCTATGGCTACACCTTC.

This clone has a handful of counts. The V and J genes are TRBV11-2 and TRBJ2-7; D possibly corresponds to TRBD1 (6 bases). Germline CDR1 and CDR2: SGHAT and FQNNGV. Trimming stripped 8 bases from V and 2 bases from J, with 19 bases between. CDR3 length: 15 residues. The CDR3 here is CASLPRQGPPYEQYF. Here the CDR3 DNA reads TGTGCCAGCCTACCCAGGCAGGGGCCCCCCTACGAGCAGTACTTC. Full variable domain (rest looked up from reference TRBV11-2 and TRBJ2-7): EAGVAQSPRYKIIEKRQSVAFWCNPISGHATLYWYQQILGQGPKLLIQFQNNGVVDDSQLPKDRFSAERLKGVDSTLKIQPAKLEDSAVYLCASLPRQGPPYEQYFGPGTRLTVT.

The genes are TRBV28 and TRBJ2-1, with D possibly being TRBD1 (6 bases). The CDR3 extends over 16 amino acids. V gave up 2 bases and J gave up 0 bases, with 11 bases separating them. Looked up from germline, CDR1 is MDHEN and CDR2 is SYDVKM. The CDR3 region has the DNA TGTGCCAGCAGTTTAGAGGGGGTAAACTCCTACAATGAGCAGTTCTTC. As protein: CASSLEGVNSYNEQFF. The complete variable domain, with remaining parts taken from reference TRBV28 and TRBJ2-1, reads DVKVTQSSRYLVKRTGEKVFLECVQDMDHENMFWYRQDPGLGLRLIYFSYDVKMKEKGDIPEGYSVSREKKERFSLILESASTNQTSMYLCASSLEGVNSYNEQFFGPGTRLTVL.

To note about this clone: One end of the junction fails to match germline, which may point to a read error. This chain uses TRBV5-1 with TRBJ2-6, with D maybe TRBD1 (5 bases). The CDR3 is 15 residues long. Germline V gene lookup returns CDR1 SGHRS and CDR2 YFSETQ. Written as DNA, the CDR3 is TGCGCCAGCAGCTTGTCGGCCTCTGGGGCCAACGTCCTGAATTTC. Protein product: CASSLSASGANVLNF.

The gene calls are TRBV7-9 and TRBJ2-3; D is perhaps TRBD1 (6 bases). V was shortened by 2 bases and J by 2 bases, with 11 bases between the two germline ends. The germline V gene encodes CDR1 SEHNR and CDR2 FQNEAQ (reference sequence). CDR3 length equals 15 residues. The CDR3 DNA follows: TGTGCCAGCAGCTTATCGGCAGGGGTCACAGATACGCAGTATTTT. This encodes CASSLSAGVTDTQYF.

This clone turned up a few times. V is TRBV1 and J is TRBJ2-5; no check of the table's D call, TRBD2, against the DNA was made. TRBV1 is termed a pseudogene. The CDR3 spans 16 residues. CDR3 in amino acids: CTSSQDRGGKQETQYF. The CDR3 region has the DNA TGCACCAGCAGCCAAGATCGAGGCGGGAAACAAGAGACCCAGTACTTC.

The CDR3 loop is CASSEAGQYYGYTF. The CDR3 nucleotides read TGTGCCAGCAGTGAAGCCGGACAGTACTATGGCTACACCTTC. V and J are TRBV25-1 and TRBJ1-2, with D possibly matching TRBD1 (6 bases). Per the germline V gene, CDR1 is MGHDK and CDR2 is SYGVNS. V dropped 2 bases and J dropped 3 bases, with 10 bases sitting between them. The CDR3 is 14 amino acids.

This rearrangement joins TRBV4-3 to TRBJ2-1, with D maybe TRBD2 (6 bases). CDR3 size: 15 residues. The V gene lost 4 bases and the J gene lost 7 bases, with 17 bases spanning the gap. The germline gives CDR1 LGHNA, CDR2 YSLEER. CDR3 region: CASSLAEGPGNEQFF. CDR3 nucleotide sequence: TGCGCCAGCAGCCTAGCGGAGGGGCCGGGTAATGAGCAGTTCTTC.

This rearrangement joins TRBV11-3 to TRBJ2-5; 8 nucleotides line up with TRBD2. The CDR3 is 16 amino acids. Trimming at V came to 1 base and at J to 0 bases, leaving 4 bases not matched to a gene. Germline values: CDR1 SGHNT, CDR2 YENEEA. CDR3: CASSLGRLANQETQYF. Here the CDR3 DNA reads TGTGCCAGCAGCTTAGGGCGACTAGCGAACCAAGAGACCCAGTACTTC.

In its sample, this clone was seen a few times. This chain uses TRBV4-3 with TRBJ2-7, with D tentatively TRBD2 (5 bases). V was cut by 0 bases and J by 0 bases, with 12 bases left in between. The germline CDR1 and CDR2 sequences are LGHNA and YSLEER. The CDR3 extends over 16 amino acids. Here the CDR3 reads CASSQEEPSLSYEQYF. Written as DNA, the CDR3 is TGCGCCAGCAGCCAAGAAGAGCCTAGCCTCTCCTACGAGCAGTACTTC.

The gene calls are TRBV7-9 and TRBJ1-1; no firm D call. Trimming took 1 base from V and 8 from J, leaving 11 bases between them. Germline CDR1 reads SEHNR; CDR2 reads FQNEAQ (reference sequence). This CDR3 region has 13 residues. For the CDR3, the DNA is TGTGCCAGCAGCTTAGAAGCGGCCAGGGAAGCTTTCTTT. Protein sequence: CASSLEAAREAFF.

This clone has a single count. The CDR3 region is CASSQESPTGTTNEKLFF. CDR3 bases: TGCGCCAGCAGCCAAGAATCCCCAACGGGGACAACTAATGAAAAACTGTTTTTT. The rearrangement links TRBV4-1 to TRBJ1-4; no clear D. V was clipped by 0 bases and J by 0 bases, with 14 bases between them. Germline loops: CDR1 MGHRA, CDR2 YSYEKL. The CDR3 loop spans 18 amino acids.